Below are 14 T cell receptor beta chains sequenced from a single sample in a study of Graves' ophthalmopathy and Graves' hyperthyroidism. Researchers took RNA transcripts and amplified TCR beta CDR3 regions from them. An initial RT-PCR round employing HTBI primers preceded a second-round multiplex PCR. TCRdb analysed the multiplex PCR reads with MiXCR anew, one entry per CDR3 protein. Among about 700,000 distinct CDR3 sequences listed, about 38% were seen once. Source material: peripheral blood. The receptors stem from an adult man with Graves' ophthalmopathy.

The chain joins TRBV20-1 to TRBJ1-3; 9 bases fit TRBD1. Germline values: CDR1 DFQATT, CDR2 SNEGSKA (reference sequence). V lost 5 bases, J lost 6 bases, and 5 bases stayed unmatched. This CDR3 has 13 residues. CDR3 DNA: TGCAGTGCTTCGGACAGGGGAGAAAACACCATATATTTT. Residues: CSASDRGENTIYF.

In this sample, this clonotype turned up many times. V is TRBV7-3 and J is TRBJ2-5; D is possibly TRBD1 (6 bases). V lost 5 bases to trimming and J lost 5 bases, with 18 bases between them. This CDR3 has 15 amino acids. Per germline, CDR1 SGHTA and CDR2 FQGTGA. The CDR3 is CASSQGRSATETQYF. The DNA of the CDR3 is TGTGCCAGCAGCCAGGGGCGGTCCGCAACGGAGACCCAGTACTTC.

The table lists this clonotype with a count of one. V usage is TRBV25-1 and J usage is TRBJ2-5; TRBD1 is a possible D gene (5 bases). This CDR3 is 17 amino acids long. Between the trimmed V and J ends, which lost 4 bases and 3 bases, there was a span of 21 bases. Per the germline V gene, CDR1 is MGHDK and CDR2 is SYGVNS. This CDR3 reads CASSASGSPATEETQYF. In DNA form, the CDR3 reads TGTGCCAGCAGTGCTTCAGGGTCCCCCGCGACTGAAGAGACCCAGTACTTC.

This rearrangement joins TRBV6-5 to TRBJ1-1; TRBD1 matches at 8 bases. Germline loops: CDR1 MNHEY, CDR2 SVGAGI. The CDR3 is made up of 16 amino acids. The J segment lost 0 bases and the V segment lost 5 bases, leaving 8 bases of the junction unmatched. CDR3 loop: CASSDRGMALNTEAFF. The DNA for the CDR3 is TGTGCCAGCAGTGACAGGGGCATGGCCCTGAACACTGAAGCTTTCTTT.

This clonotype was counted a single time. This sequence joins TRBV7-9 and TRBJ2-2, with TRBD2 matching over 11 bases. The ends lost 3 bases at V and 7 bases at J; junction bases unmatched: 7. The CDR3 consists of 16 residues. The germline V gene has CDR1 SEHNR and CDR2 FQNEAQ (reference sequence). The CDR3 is CASSFGTSGGGGELFF. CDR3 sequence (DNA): TGTGCCAGCAGCTTCGGGACTAGCGGAGGGGGCGGGGAGCTGTTTTTT.

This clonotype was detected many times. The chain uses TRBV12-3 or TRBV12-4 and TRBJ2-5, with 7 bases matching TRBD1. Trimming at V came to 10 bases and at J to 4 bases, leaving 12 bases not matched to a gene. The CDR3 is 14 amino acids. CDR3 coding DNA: TGTGCCACCGTCTTCCGGGACAGTGGAGAGACCCAGTACTTC. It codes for CATVFRDSGETQYF.

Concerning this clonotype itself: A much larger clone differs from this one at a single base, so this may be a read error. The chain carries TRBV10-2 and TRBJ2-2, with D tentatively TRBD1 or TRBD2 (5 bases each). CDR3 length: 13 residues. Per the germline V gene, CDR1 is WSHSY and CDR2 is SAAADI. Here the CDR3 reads CASRGERIGELLF. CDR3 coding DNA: TGCGCCAGCAGGGGGGAGCGAATCGGGGAGCTGCTTTTT.

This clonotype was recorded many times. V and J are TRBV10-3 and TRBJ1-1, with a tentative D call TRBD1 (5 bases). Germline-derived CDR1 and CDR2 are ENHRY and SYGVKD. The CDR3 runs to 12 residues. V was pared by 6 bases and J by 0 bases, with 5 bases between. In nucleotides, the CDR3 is TGTGCCATCAGACAGGTGAACACTGAAGCTTTCTTT. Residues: CAIRQVNTEAFF.

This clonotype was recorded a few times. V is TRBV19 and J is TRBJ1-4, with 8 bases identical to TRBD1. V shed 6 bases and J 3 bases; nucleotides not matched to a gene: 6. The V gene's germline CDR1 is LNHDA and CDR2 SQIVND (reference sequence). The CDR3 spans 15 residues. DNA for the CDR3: TGTGCCAGTAGCCACCAGGGGGCGGCTAATGAAAAACTGTTTTTT. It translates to CASSHQGAANEKLFF.

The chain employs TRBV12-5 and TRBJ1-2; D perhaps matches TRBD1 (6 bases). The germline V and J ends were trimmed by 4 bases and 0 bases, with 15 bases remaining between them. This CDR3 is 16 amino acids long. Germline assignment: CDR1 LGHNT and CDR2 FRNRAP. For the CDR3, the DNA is TGTGCTAGTGGTTGGGGGCTCCAAGACCCTAACTATGGCTACACCTTC. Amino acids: CASGWGLQDPNYGYTF. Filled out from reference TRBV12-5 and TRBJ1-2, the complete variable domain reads DARVTQTPRHKVTEMGQEVTMRCQPILGHNTVFWYRQTMMQGLELLAYFRNRAPLDDSGMPKDRFSAEMPDATLATLKIQPSEPRDSAVYFCASGWGLQDPNYGYTFGSGTRLTVV.

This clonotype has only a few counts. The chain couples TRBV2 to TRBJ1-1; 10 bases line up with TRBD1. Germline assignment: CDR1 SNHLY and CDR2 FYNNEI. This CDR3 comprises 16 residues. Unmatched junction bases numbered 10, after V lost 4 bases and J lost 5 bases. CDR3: CASSVAGTGVGTEAFF. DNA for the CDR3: TGTGCCAGCAGTGTCGCCGGGACAGGGGTAGGGACTGAAGCTTTCTTT.

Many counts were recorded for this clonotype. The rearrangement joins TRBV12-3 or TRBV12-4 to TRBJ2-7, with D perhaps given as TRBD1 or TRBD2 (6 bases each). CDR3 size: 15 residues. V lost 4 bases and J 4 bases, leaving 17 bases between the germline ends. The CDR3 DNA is TGTGCCAGCAGTTCCGGGACTTTAGGGGGTTACGAGCAGTACTTC. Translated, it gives CASSSGTLGGYEQYF.

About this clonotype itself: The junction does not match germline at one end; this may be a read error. The CDR3 spells CTTPLAAGEVQYF. CDR3 nucleotides: TGTACCACCCCGCTAGCGGCGGGGGAGGTCCAGTACTTC. The chain joins TRBV24-1 to TRBJ2-5; 7 bases fit TRBD2. Germline-derived CDR1 and CDR2 are KGHDR and SFDVKD. The CDR3 runs 13 residues.

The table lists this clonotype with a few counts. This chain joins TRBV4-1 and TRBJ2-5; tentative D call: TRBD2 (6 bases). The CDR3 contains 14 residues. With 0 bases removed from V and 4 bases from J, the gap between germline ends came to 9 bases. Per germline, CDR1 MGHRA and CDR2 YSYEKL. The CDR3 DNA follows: TGCGCCAGCAGCCAAGACCTAGCGATAGAGACCCAGTACTTC. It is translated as CASSQDLAIETQYF.